This T cell receptor beta chain was retrieved from a study of monozygotic twins with inflammatory bowel disease. TCRdb re-called the 5' RACE reads; every CDR3 protein appears as one record, without DNA. The sample includes about 450,000 distinct CDR3 sequences. CDR1 SGHTA and CDR2 FQGNSA come from the germline V gene. The CDR3 sequence is 13 residues long. The chain joins TRBV7-2 to TRBJ2-5; TCRdb gives TRBD2 as the D gene, but with no DNA this cannot be confirmed. This TCR derives from a human donor with ulcerative colitis or Crohn's disease, or a healthy co-twin of an affected twin (not recorded which). Sequencing was done on a sample of blood. The CDR3 loop is CAIGGGPLKTQYF.